The entry below describes one T cell receptor (beta chain). The clone's antigen remains unknown. No quality values exist for individual bases; no much larger clone is one base distant. The data were obtained in a study of blood T cell repertoires in COVID-19 (dated by TCRdb to 2020 to 2021). For the wider study: Samples from collaborators originated in the United States, Italy and Spain and spanned both the acute and convalescent phases of COVID-19. Nearly every sample came with metadata listing a de-identified subject ID, COVID-19 status, age in years and sex. Where HLA class I and class II types were available, the types were taken from metadata supplied by the sample provider, not from assay-based typing. Samples were obtained from the ongoing ImmuneRACE study (first 160 participants) and from over a thousand subjects provided by 6 global collaborators. The dataset comprised deeply sampled blood TCRbeta repertoires from subjects exposed to, actively infected with, or recovered from COVID-19. The repertoires were released in a freely available public database intended as a resource for research on the immune response to SARS-CoV-2. The material from the prospective study consisted of cDNA or gDNA derived from T cells, B-cell-depleted T cells, or PBMCs.

Trimming accounts for 7 bases at V and 7 bases at J, while the number of junction bases matched to no gene is 7. The cysteine opens and the phenylalanine closes a CDR3 of 15 amino acids. Only the CDR3 part of the read is kept: 45 bases, read in frame from the first base. The germline V gene supplies CDR1 SGDLS and CDR2 YYNGEE. The full study reports these points: How much clinical and demographic metadata was included differed by source and by participant, and the metadata was provided uncurated.

In the prospective study, participants were about 18 to 100 years old, resided in about two dozen geographic areas of the United States, and were enrolled through a virtual design. In the prospective study, cohorts were assigned on the basis of participant-reported clinical history obtained from a screening survey and a study questionnaire. A participant counted as exposed if, within 2 weeks of entering the study, that participant had been in contact with someone who had a PCR-confirmed or clinician-diagnosed COVID-19 case. In the prospective study, mobile phlebotomists collected whole blood, serum and a nasopharyngeal or oropharyngeal swab from each participant. Over an approximately 2-month period, participants in the prospective study had the option of providing additional blood draws and questionnaires. Before DNA extraction, blood samples from the prospective study were shipped at room temperature or frozen.

TCRbeta CDR3 regions were amplified from genomic DNA using the immunoSEQ Assay, a bias-controlled multiplex PCR. Per the source publication's procedure: Within the assay, amplification of reference gene primers was used to estimate how many nucleated cells each sample contained. To quantify the absolute abundance of each unique TCRbeta CDR3 rearrangement, sequence reads were collapsed and filtered. For each sample, productive Simpson clonality was calculated as the square root of Simpson's diversity index over productive rearrangements. In its TCRdb copy, this immuneACCESS table keeps in-frame sequences only and misses some clones. Where compared with another copy, unresolved V genes explain less than half of these, and the others have no known cause. The V and J calls and the clone size are those of that table, but D and trimming were determined from the DNA. Here the sample has 350,000 to 400,000 clones; approximately 91% occur a single time. The ten largest clones capture roughly 0.9% of the sample.

The source is a woman between 40 and 50 years old who had been exposed to COVID-19. Sequenced sample: PBMCs or T cells enriched from blood (not recorded which). The chain couples TRBV9 to TRBJ2-1; 14 bases in the junction line up with TRBD2. This receptor has the CDR3 CASSKTSGRENEQFF. In nucleotides, the sequence is TGTGCCAGCTCAAAGACTAGCGGGAGGGAGAATGAGCAGTTCTTC.